The clone carrying this T cell receptor (beta chain) has a count of ten or more. Per the germline V gene, CDR1 is SQVTM and CDR2 is ANQGSEA. Trimming cost V 4 bases and J 7 bases, with 10 bases left between them. This CDR3 has 11 residues. Libraries of TCR beta came from iRepertoire HTBI primers plus Arm-PCR of CDR3 regions. In TCRdb, the multiplex PCR reads were re-called with MiXCR into one record per CDR3 protein. The sample includes around 330,000 distinct CDR3 sequences, 15% to 20% of them seen just once. The data belong to a study of regulatory T cells in long-lasting Graves disease. Overall study: Antithyroid drug use was under 3 months in newly diagnosed Graves' patients.

Noted time point: newly diagnosed GD, antithyroid drugs for less than 3 months. The authors made the TCR library using RNA they extracted from PBMCs. Roughly 10 milliliters of peripheral blood were taken and placed in EDTA tubes. This TCR derives from a female donor with Graves disease. This material consisted of peripheral blood mononuclear cells (PBMCs), taken at new diagnosis, from a patient treated with antithyroid drugs. V gene TRBV29-1 combines with J gene TRBJ1-1; D is unclear. The CDR3 DNA follows: TGCAGCGTTGCTGCTAGTTTTGAAGCTTTCTTT. Protein product: CSVAASFEAFF.